This T cell receptor (beta chain) was sequenced in a study of shared clonotypes between healthy human individuals. Whole-study results and caveats: Clonotype sharing levels among donors were expected to vary with sequencing depth.

A remark on this clone: The antigen is not known.

Loaded into unsorted PBMC replicate PCRs was roughly 310 ng DNA, some 30,000 T cell genomes. The team ran DNA from unsorted PBMCs on ten immunoSEQ deep assay plates for sequencing. Methods used by the authors: In the immunoSEQ data, sequences were junction-only and lacked quality scores, so filtering differed. The method was immunoSEQ multiplex PCR; TCRdb's version includes in-frame clones alone and lacks a portion of them. Clone size and the V and J calls come from that table; the DNA yielded D and trimming. The sample has a few hundred thousand clones; around 78% are singletons. Sequencing was carried out using PBMCs. The TCR originated in a woman aged 35 to 49 in good health. Some clones in this sample may be carry-over from other donors' samples.

As DNA, the CDR3 is TGTGCCAGCAGCAACCAAGAGACCCAGTACTTC. This encodes CASSNQETQYF. V gene TRBV21-1 combines with J gene TRBJ2-5. TRBV21-1 is termed a pseudogene. This CDR3 comprises 11 residues.